These 28 T cell receptor beta chains originate from one sample sequenced in a study of blood T cell repertoires in COVID-19 (dated by TCRdb to the early 2020s). To prepare the library, the immunoSEQ multiplex PCR assay was applied. The clones in this table, taken by TCRdb from immuneACCESS, are in-frame only. Not every clone is retained; where verified, under half of the shortfall comes from an unresolved V gene, and the cause of the rest is unknown. For this sample the table gives about 180,000 clones, of which approximately 85% were detected only once. Less than 8% of the sample is in the top ten clones. Sequencing was carried out using peripheral blood. These receptor sequences come from a man aged 80 or over with COVID-19, enrolled during active disease.

The rearrangement links TRBV11-1 to TRBJ2-5; D ambiguous. CDR1 is SGHAT, CDR2 FQDESV, per germline (reference sequence). V lost 2 bases, J lost 4 bases, and 5 bases lay in between. There are 12 residues in the CDR3. CDR3 nucleotide sequence: TGTGCCAGCAGCTTACTCCGAGAGACCCAGTACTTC. Encoded protein: CASSLLRETQYF.

The chain joins TRBV6-5 to TRBJ2-7, with 9 nucleotides matching TRBD1. Germline CDR1 MNHEY, CDR2 SVGAGI. The CDR3 loop spans 13 amino acids. V lost 7 bases, J lost 3 bases, and 4 bases stayed unmatched. CDR3 coding DNA: TGTGCCAGCACAGGACAGGGGAACTACGAGCAGTACTTC. It yields the protein CASTGQGNYEQYF.

The rearrangement joins TRBV19 to TRBJ2-5; TRBD1 is a possible D gene (6 bases). The germline V gene has CDR1 LNHDA and CDR2 SQIVND (reference sequence). This CDR3 has 13 residues. The V and J ends lost 6 bases and 3 bases respectively, with 11 bases between them. The CDR3 region has the DNA TGTGCCAGTAGACCGTACAGGGAAGAGACCCAGTACTTC. Residues: CASRPYREETQYF.

CDR3: CASRPPQGMNTEAFF. CDR3 coding DNA: TGTGCCAGCAGACCACCACAGGGCATGAACACTGAAGCTTTCTTT. The chain is built from TRBV11-3 and TRBJ1-1; TRBD1 is a possible D gene (6 bases). Trimming pared 6 bases from V and 0 bases from J, leaving 14 bases between. The CDR3 spans 15 residues. Germline CDR1 and CDR2: SGHNT and YENEEA.

The chain recombines TRBV11-2 with TRBJ2-1; D is undetermined. CDR1 is SGHAT and CDR2 is FQNNGV in the germline V gene. The V end lost 2 bases, the J end lost 8 bases, and 7 bases lay between the germline ends. The length of the CDR3 is 12 residues. CDR3 protein: CASSLKSDEQFF. The CDR3 nucleotides are TGTGCCAGCAGCTTAAAGTCGGATGAGCAGTTCTTC. Drawing the rest from reference TRBV11-2 and TRBJ2-1, the complete variable domain is EAGVAQSPRYKIIEKRQSVAFWCNPISGHATLYWYQQILGQGPKLLIQFQNNGVVDDSQLPKDRFSAERLKGVDSTLKIQPAKLEDSAVYLCASSLKSDEQFFGPGTRLTVL.

This chain joins TRBV7-3 and TRBJ2-1, with 9 bases identical to TRBD1. CDR1 SGHTA and CDR2 FQGTGA come from the germline V gene. Trimming took 5 bases from V and 7 from J; bases not matched to a gene: 9. This CDR3 is 15 amino acids long. CDR3 residues: CASSLPGQGRNEQFF. The CDR3 coding sequence is TGTGCCAGCAGCCTCCCGGGACAGGGACGTAATGAGCAGTTCTTC.

This chain's CDR3 is CASSNRGETEAFF. The CDR3 nucleotides are TGTGCCAGCAGTAACAGGGGGGAAACTGAAGCTTTCTTT. The V and J genes are TRBV6-4 and TRBJ1-1, with TRBD1 matching 8 bases. V lost 5 bases and J lost 5; bases outside the gene matches: 4. CDR1 is MRHNA and CDR2 is SNTAGT in the germline V gene. This CDR3 is 13 amino acids long.

This chain joins TRBV7-2 and TRBJ1-5; possible D gene TRBD1, 5 bases. V dropped 2 bases and J dropped 0 bases, with 8 bases sitting between them. CDR1 SGHTA and CDR2 FQGNSA come from the germline V gene. This CDR3 has 15 amino acids. The CDR3 spells CASSLLRDSNQPQHF. As DNA, the CDR3 is TGTGCCAGCAGCTTACTCAGGGATAGCAATCAGCCCCAGCATTTT.

The V and J genes are TRBV3-1 (or the pseudogene TRBV3-2) and TRBJ2-5; D is perhaps TRBD2 (5 bases). CDR1 and CDR2 from the germline V gene are LGHDT and YNNKEL (reference sequence). The CDR3 has 12 residues. V lost 7 bases to trimming and J lost 5 bases, with 11 bases between them. Here the CDR3 DNA reads TGTGCCAGCACTCTTTCGGGGGAGACCCAGTACTTC. This encodes CASTLSGETQYF.

This clone appeared once. The V gene is TRBV6-1, the J gene TRBJ1-2; 9 nucleotides match TRBD1. The CDR3 has 14 amino acids. Germline lookup yields CDR1 MNHNS and CDR2 SASEGT. The trim removed 2 bases at V and 14 bases at J, leaving 12 bases unmatched. The CDR3 DNA reads as TGTGCCAGCAGTGAAATTGGACAGGGGTTTGTTTTAACCTTC. This encodes CASSEIGQGFVLTF.

This rearrangement joins TRBV12-3 or TRBV12-4 to TRBJ1-1; TRBD1 matches 10 bases. V gave up 6 bases and J gave up 4 bases; unmatched junction bases: 2. The CDR3 is 13 amino acids. Here the CDR3 reads CASSRDRGTEAFF. As DNA, the CDR3 is TGTGCCAGCAGCAGGGACAGGGGCACTGAAGCTTTCTTT.

The rearrangement links TRBV7-8 to TRBJ1-4; the match to TRBD1 covers 7 bases. This CDR3 contains 15 residues. Looked up from germline, CDR1 is SGHVS and CDR2 is FQNEAQ. J was trimmed by 3 bases and V by 5 bases; bases with no gene match: 6. CDR3 DNA: TGTGCCAGCAGCACGAACAGGGGCTCTAATGAAAAACTGTTTTTT. Protein product: CASSTNRGSNEKLFF.

The J gene is TRBJ2-7, the V gene TRBV4-2; 8 bases are a match to TRBD1. The CDR3 length is 16 residues. Germline loops: CDR1 LGHNA, CDR2 YNFKEQ. J lost 0 bases, V lost 4 bases, and 8 bases had no gene match. CDR3 DNA: TGTGCCAGCAGCCTACAACCGGGACAGGACTCCTACGAGCAGTACTTC. Translating gives CASSLQPGQDSYEQYF.

The V gene is TRBV5-1, the J gene TRBJ1-4; D is unresolved. The CDR3 sequence is 14 residues long. V shed 4 bases and J shed 7 bases, with 14 bases lying between them. Germline-derived CDR1 and CDR2 are SGHRS and YFSETQ. The CDR3 loop reads CASSPQTGGEKLFF. The DNA of the CDR3 is TGCGCCAGCAGCCCCCAGACGGGAGGTGAAAAACTGTTTTTT.

The chain has TRBV5-5 and TRBJ1-1; D is unclear. V lost 0 bases and J 1 base, leaving 10 bases between the germline ends. CDR3 length: 15 residues. Looked up from germline, CDR1 is SGHKS and CDR2 is YYEKEE (reference sequence). CDR3 in DNA: TGTGCCAGCAGCTTGGCCGCTCGAGGGAACACTGAAGCTTTCTTT. It codes for CASSLAARGNTEAFF. Full variable domain (rest looked up from reference TRBV5-5 and TRBJ1-1): DAGVTQSPTHLIKTRGQQVTLRCSPISGHKSVSWYQQVLGQGPQFIFQYYEKEERGRGNFPDRFSARQFPNYSSELNVNALLLGDSALYLCASSLAARGNTEAFFGQGTRLTVV.

This clone appeared once. V and J are TRBV2 and TRBJ1-2; 7 positions match TRBD1. The V and J ends lost 6 bases and 4 bases, in that order; junction bases with no gene match: 5. Per the germline V gene, CDR1 is SNHLY and CDR2 is FYNNEI. CDR3 length: 13 amino acids. Here the CDR3 reads CASRRGDSYGYTF. CDR3 bases: TGTGCCAGCAGGAGGGGGGACAGCTATGGCTACACCTTC.

V gene TRBV5-5 combines with J gene TRBJ1-1, with TRBD1 matching over 10 bases. Germline V gene data show CDR1 as SGHKS and CDR2 as YYEKEE (reference sequence). After removal of 2 bases from V and 1 base from J, the junction contained 8 bases not matched to a gene. The CDR3 contains 17 residues. The CDR3 DNA reads as TGTGCCAGCAGCTTCGGACCGACAGGGGGCGAGAACACTGAAGCTTTCTTT. Translated, it gives CASSFGPTGGENTEAFF.

The rearrangement uses TRBV5-5 and TRBJ1-1, with TRBD1 matching 8 bases. The germline gives CDR1 SGHKS, CDR2 YYEKEE (reference sequence). The CDR3 runs to 15 residues. The trim removed 0 bases at V and 6 bases at J, leaving 7 bases unmatched. The CDR3 nucleotides are TGTGCCAGCAGCTTGGCAGGGGGCGCGTTCGCTGAAGCTTTCTTT. It translates to CASSLAGGAFAEAFF. The full variable domain, its missing parts supplied by reference TRBV5-5 and TRBJ1-1, is DAGVTQSPTHLIKTRGQQVTLRCSPISGHKSVSWYQQVLGQGPQFIFQYYEKEERGRGNFPDRFSARQFPNYSSELNVNALLLGDSALYLCASSLAGGAFAEAFFGQGTRLTVV.

V is TRBV9 and J is TRBJ1-2; 8 bases fit TRBD1. The CDR3 runs 14 residues. V gave up 4 bases and J gave up 4 bases; unmatched junction bases: 6. CDR1 is SGDLS, CDR2 YYNGEE, per germline. CDR3 amino acids: CASSPGGRLYGYTF. In nucleotides, the CDR3 is TGTGCCAGCAGCCCAGGGGGCCGGCTCTATGGCTACACCTTC.

The J gene is TRBJ2-7, the V gene TRBV15; D ambiguous. Germline CDR1 reads LNHNV; CDR2 reads YYDKDF (reference sequence). V lost 0 bases to trimming and J lost 1 base, with 7 bases between them. The CDR3 has 14 residues. The CDR3, as DNA: TGTGCCACCAGCAGAGAACTAATTTCCTACGAGCAGTACTTC. Translating it yields CATSRELISYEQYF.

The V and J genes are TRBV13 and TRBJ2-5, with a tentative D call TRBD1 (6 bases). Germline CDR1 PRHDT, CDR2 FYEKMQ (reference sequence). Trimming shortened V by 3 bases and J by 1 base, and 12 bases separated the two germline ends. This CDR3 contains 15 residues. The CDR3 spells CASSFYDRLQETQYF. The DNA of the CDR3 is TGTGCCAGCAGCTTCTATGACAGGCTCCAAGAGACCCAGTACTTC.

The chain has TRBV5-5 and TRBJ2-3, with 9 bases aligning to TRBD2. The germline CDR1 and CDR2 sequences are SGHKS and YYEKEE (reference sequence). The CDR3 contains 16 residues. V gave up 0 bases and J gave up 5 bases; unmatched junction bases: 7. The CDR3, as DNA: TGTGCCAGCAGCTTGGTCGCCGGCGGGGGGGTAGATACGCAGTATTTT. Translated: CASSLVAGGGVDTQYF.

A word on this clone: The same CDR3 can be traced to other DNA sequences in this sample. The gene calls are TRBV7-8 and TRBJ1-2; the match to TRBD1 covers 10 bases. The V segment lost 5 bases and the J segment 7 bases; nucleotides outside the gene matches: 4. The CDR3 extends over 13 amino acids. Germline values: CDR1 SGHVS, CDR2 FQNEAQ. The CDR3 reads CASSRQGAGGYTF. CDR3 in DNA: TGTGCCAGCAGCCGACAGGGGGCGGGTGGCTACACCTTC.

J is TRBJ2-1 and V is TRBV4-1; no definite D call. The CDR3 length is 17 residues. Trimming removed 0 bases at V and 6 bases at J, with 18 bases between. The germline CDR1 and CDR2 sequences are MGHRA and YSYEKL. The CDR3 bases are TGCGCCAGCAGCCAAGATCCCCCAGGCGCACTCCTCAATGAGCAGTTCTTC. It specifies CASSQDPPGALLNEQFF.

This clone was seen just once. CDR3 nucleotide sequence: TGTGCCAGCAGCTTAGGGGGGCAGGGGGCGCGAGGCTACACCTTC. This translates into CASSLGGQGARGYTF. The V call is TRBV11-2, the J call TRBJ1-2; 8 bases match TRBD1. CDR1 and CDR2 (germline): SGHAT, FQNNGV. The CDR3 extends over 15 amino acids. The J segment lost 8 bases and the V segment lost 1 base, leaving 9 bases of the junction unmatched.

The chain carries TRBV5-1 and TRBJ1-6; TRBD1 matches 9 bases. CDR1 is SGHRS, CDR2 YFSETQ, per germline. The CDR3 runs to 14 residues. The ends lost 0 bases at V and 10 bases at J; junction bases unmatched: 2. The CDR3 DNA reads TGCGCCAGCAGCTTGGGGGACAGGGCATCACCCCTCCACTTT. Its translation: CASSLGDRASPLHF.

This chain connects TRBV11-3 to TRBJ1-1; D is possibly TRBD1 (6 bases). This CDR3 contains 17 residues. The V end was cut by 2 bases, the J end by 1 base, with 17 bases between. Germline V CDR1 and CDR2: SGHNT, YENEEA. The CDR3 sequence is CASSLSPGQSENTEAFF. DNA of the CDR3: TGTGCCAGCAGCTTAAGCCCAGGACAGTCTGAGAACACTGAAGCTTTCTTT. The whole variable domain, remainder taken from reference TRBV11-3 and TRBJ1-1, is EAGVVQSPRYKIIEKKQPVAFWCNPISGHNTLYWYLQNLGQGPELLIRYENEEAVDDSQLPKDRFSAERLKGVDSTLKIQPAELGDSAVYLCASSLSPGQSENTEAFFGQGTRLTVV.

This clone appeared once. The chain uses TRBV18 and TRBJ2-3, with 9 bases matching TRBD1. The CDR3 has 16 residues. The germline gives CDR1 KGHSH, CDR2 LQKENI. V gave up 0 bases and J gave up 3 bases; unmatched junction bases: 4. This CDR3 is CASSPPTGGGTDTQYF. CDR3 bases: TGTGCCAGCTCACCACCGACAGGGGGTGGGACAGATACGCAGTATTTT.